This T cell receptor (beta chain) was retrieved from a study of T cell repertoires in cytomegalovirus infection. Across the study: A matching HLA type, together with CMV infection, was signaled by public TCR beta signatures. Study findings and constraints: Cumulative public TCR beta family frequency identified CMV carriers with the relevant HLA. CMV-specific TCR beta clonotypes restricted by HLA-C were the ones dominating the ex vivo response.

About this clonotype: The antigen is undetermined.

TCRdb itself ran the reads through MiXCR, one entry per CDR3 protein. This sample has about 310,000 distinct CDR3 sequences, with under 20% found just once. The source is a human donor in good health (CMV status not recorded). Some clones in this sample may be carry-over from other donors' samples. The source material was PBMCs.

The CDR3 loop reads CASSFRDREQETQYF. The DNA for the CDR3 is TGCGCCAGCAGCTTCCGGGACAGAGAACAAGAGACCCAGTACTTC. The genes are TRBV5-1 and TRBJ2-5; TRBD1 agrees at 7 bases. The CDR3 is 15 residues long. V trimming: 2 bases; J trimming: 2 bases; junction bases outside the gene matches: 6. Germline V CDR1 and CDR2: SGHRS, YFSETQ.